Shown below are 14 T cell receptor beta chains from a single sample sequenced in a study of blood T cell repertoires in COVID-19. Repertoires were generated with immunoSEQ multiplex PCR, while TCRdb's copy carries only in-frame clones and drops some. The table shows hundreds of thousands of clones, with approximately 90% occurring only once. Sequenced sample: PBMCs or T cells enriched from blood (not recorded which). The source is a woman under 30 who had recovered from COVID-19.

The chain couples TRBV19 to TRBJ2-6, with 8 bases that match TRBD1. There are 19 residues in the CDR3. Germline V gene data show CDR1 as LNHDA and CDR2 as SQIVND (reference sequence). V lost 5 bases, J lost 0 bases, and 12 bases stayed unmatched. In nucleotides, the CDR3 is TGTGCCAGTAGTGCACCGCGGCAGGGGGCCATCTCTGGGGCCAACGTCCTGACTTTC. Translation: CASSAPRQGAISGANVLTF.

The chain has TRBV2 and TRBJ2-3; TRBD2 is a possible D gene (5 bases). CDR1 and CDR2 (germline): SNHLY, FYNNEI. Deletions cut 7 bases from V and 2 bases from J, with 16 bases between. The CDR3 contains 15 residues. CDR3 amino acids: CASIAPGFSTDTQYF. CDR3 bases: TGTGCCAGCATAGCCCCGGGGTTCTCCACAGATACGCAGTATTTT. The full variable domain, with the rest looked up from reference TRBV2 and TRBJ2-3, is EPEVTQTPSHQVTQMGQEVILRCVPISNHLYFYWYRQILGQKVEFLVSFYNNEISEKSEIFDDQFSVERPDGSNFTLKIRSTKLEDSAMYFCASIAPGFSTDTQYFGPGTRLTVL.

The chain couples TRBV7-9 to TRBJ1-1; a possible D gene is TRBD1 (5 bases). Germline V CDR1 and CDR2: SEHNR, FQNEAQ (reference sequence). There are 15 residues in the CDR3. V lost 5 bases to trimming and J lost 0 bases, with 13 bases between them. CDR3 region: CASSPYGGLNTEAFF. CDR3 sequence (DNA): TGTGCCAGCAGCCCATATGGGGGGTTGAACACTGAAGCTTTCTTT.

The J gene is TRBJ2-7, the V gene TRBV6-5; 8 nucleotides align to TRBD2. Germline V gene lookup returns CDR1 MNHEY and CDR2 SVGAGI. The CDR3 has 14 amino acids. J gave up 6 bases and V 2 bases, and 6 bases lay outside the gene matches. CDR3 loop: CASSYPRAGGEQYF. CDR3 nucleotide sequence: TGTGCCAGCAGTTACCCCCGGGCGGGGGGCGAGCAGTACTTC.

The chain couples TRBV5-6 to TRBJ2-4; D is possibly TRBD2 (5 bases). From germline, CDR1 is SGHDT and CDR2 YYEEEE. This CDR3 is built from 12 residues. V lost 4 bases and J 4 bases, leaving 6 bases between the germline ends. CDR3 region: CASSRTKNIQYF. The DNA of the CDR3 is TGTGCCAGCAGCCGGACTAAAAACATTCAGTACTTC.

The rearrangement joins TRBV12-3 or TRBV12-4 to TRBJ2-1; 7 bases match TRBD2. The CDR3 covers 13 residues. V lost 6 bases and J lost 7; bases outside the gene matches: 6. CDR3 loop: CASSLTSRNEQFF. The DNA for the CDR3 is TGTGCCAGCAGCCTGACTAGCCGGAATGAGCAGTTCTTC.

The chain is built from TRBV19 and TRBJ1-1; D is perhaps TRBD1 (5 bases). With 8 bases removed from V and 5 bases from J, the gap between germline ends came to 18 bases. CDR1 LNHDA and CDR2 SQIVND come from the germline V gene (reference sequence). CDR3 length equals 14 residues. As DNA, the CDR3 is TGTGCCAGTGCCCGCGGGGCTCGAGGAACTGAAGCTTTCTTT. This translates into CASARGARGTEAFF. The complete variable domain, with remaining parts taken from reference TRBV19 and TRBJ1-1, reads DGGITQSPKYLFRKEGQNVTLSCEQNLNHDAMYWYRQDPGQGLRLIYYSQIVNDFQKGDIAEGYSVSREKKESFPLTVTSAQKNPTAFYLCASARGARGTEAFFGQGTRLTVV.

This clone occurred a few times. The rearrangement uses TRBV28 and TRBJ2-7, with TRBD1 as a possible D gene (6 bases). V was shortened by 5 bases and J by 2 bases, with 13 bases between the two germline ends. The CDR3 is made up of 14 amino acids. Germline V CDR1 and CDR2: MDHEN, SYDVKM. The CDR3 nucleotides are TGTGCCAGCAGTCTACAGGGTTGGCCCTACGAGCAGTACTTC. This sequence encodes CASSLQGWPYEQYF.

The V call is TRBV5-1, the J call TRBJ1-1, with a tentative D call TRBD1 (5 bases). In germline, CDR1 is SGHRS, CDR2 YFSETQ. Trimming stripped 4 bases from V and 0 bases from J, with 19 bases between. This CDR3 has 17 residues. The CDR3 sequence: CASSVFLLQVMNTEAFF. CDR3 bases: TGCGCCAGCAGCGTTTTCCTTCTACAGGTCATGAACACTGAAGCTTTCTTT.

This chain uses TRBV5-4 with TRBJ1-1; 7 nucleotides match TRBD1. Germline trimming cut 2 bases from V and 6 bases from J; bases unmatched to any gene: 7. The CDR3 is 14 residues long. Germline V gene lookup returns CDR1 SGHNT and CDR2 YYREEE (reference sequence). As DNA, the CDR3 is TGTGCCAGCAGCTTCGACAGGGTTACCGCTGAAGCTTTCTTT. Translating it yields CASSFDRVTAEAFF.

This sequence joins TRBV9 and TRBJ2-6, with D possibly TRBD2 on 5 matching bases. V lost 0 bases and J 4 bases, leaving 11 bases between the germline ends. Germline values: CDR1 SGDLS, CDR2 YYNGEE. The CDR3 contains 16 residues. Written as DNA, the CDR3 is TGTGCCAGCAGCGTAGACGGGGTTACCGGGGCCAACGTCCTGACTTTC. It translates to CASSVDGVTGANVLTF.

A few counts support this clone. The V gene is TRBV6-2 or TRBV6-3, the J gene TRBJ1-5; maybe TRBD1 (5 bases). V lost 2 bases, J lost 6 bases, and 8 bases lay in between. The CDR3 is 13 residues long. Germline assignment: CDR1 MNHEY and CDR2 SVGEGT. In DNA, the CDR3 is TGTGCCAGCAGTTACAGGGGCGGTCAGCCCCAGCATTTT. This encodes CASSYRGGQPQHF.

This clone has more than one count but fewer than ten. V gene TRBV3-1 (or the pseudogene TRBV3-2) combines with J gene TRBJ2-5; TRBD2 matches 10 bases. The CDR3 has 14 residues. CDR1 and CDR2 (germline): LGHDT, YNNKEL (reference sequence). V lost 2 bases, J lost 13 bases, and 10 bases stayed unmatched. The CDR3 region is CASSQLLAGESSYF. CDR3 nucleotide sequence: TGTGCCAGCAGCCAATTGCTAGCGGGGGAGTCGTCGTACTTC.

The rearrangement links TRBV7-2 to TRBJ2-7; the D gene is possibly TRBD1 (6 bases). Germline loops: CDR1 SGHTA, CDR2 FQGNSA. Trimming shortened V by 1 base and J by 12 bases, and 19 bases separated the two germline ends. CDR3 length equals 14 residues. CDR3 protein: CASSLGTETGKLYF. CDR3 DNA sequence: TGTGCCAGCAGCTTAGGTACCGAAACAGGGAAGTTGTACTTC.